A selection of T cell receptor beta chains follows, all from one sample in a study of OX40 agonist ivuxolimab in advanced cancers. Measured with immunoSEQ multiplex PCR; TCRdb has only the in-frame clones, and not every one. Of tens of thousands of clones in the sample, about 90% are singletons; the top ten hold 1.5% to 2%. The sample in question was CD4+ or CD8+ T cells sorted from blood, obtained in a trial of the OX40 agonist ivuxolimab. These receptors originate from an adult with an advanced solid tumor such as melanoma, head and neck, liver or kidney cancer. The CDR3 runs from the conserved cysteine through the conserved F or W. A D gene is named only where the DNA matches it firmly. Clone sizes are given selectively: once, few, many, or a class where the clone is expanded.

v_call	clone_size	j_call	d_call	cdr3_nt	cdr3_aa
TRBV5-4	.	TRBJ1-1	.	TGTGCCAGCAGCTTGAAGGTGGCTACGACTGAAGCTTTCTTT	CASSLKVATTEAFF
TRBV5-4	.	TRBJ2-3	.	TGTGCCAGCAGCTTGGAGTCGGGACTCGTCCGTGATACGCAGTATTTT	CASSLESGLVRDTQYF
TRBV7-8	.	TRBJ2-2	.	TGTGCCAGCAGTTCATCCAGGGGCACCGGGGAGCTGTTTTTT	CASSSSRGTGELFF
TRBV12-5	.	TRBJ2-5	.	TGTGCTAGTGGTTTTTCAGAACAAGAGACCCAGTACTTC	CASGFSEQETQYF
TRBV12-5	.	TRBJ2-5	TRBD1	TGTGCTAGTGGCCCCTCCGGGACAGATCATCAGTACTTC	CASGPSGTDHQYF
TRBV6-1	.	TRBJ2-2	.	TGTGCCACTCCGAAACCGGACACCGGGGAGCTGTTTTTT	CATPKPDTGELFF
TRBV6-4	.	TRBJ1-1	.	TGTGCCAGCAGTGAAACCATGGACACTGAAGCTTTCTTT	CASSETMDTEAFF
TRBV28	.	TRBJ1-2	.	TGTGCCAGCAGTTTGCAGGCGAGTAACTATGGCTACACCTTC	CASSLQASNYGYTF
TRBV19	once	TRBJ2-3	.	TGTGCCACCAGGCCGGCCGCTCCCAGGGATACGCAGTATTTT	CATRPAAPRDTQYF
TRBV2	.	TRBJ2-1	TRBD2	TGTGCCAGCACACCGATAGTAGGGACTAGCGGGCGTTACAATGAGCAGTTCTTC	CASTPIVGTSGRYNEQFF
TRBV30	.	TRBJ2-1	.	TGTGCCTGGAGCGCCGCGTTGGGCCATGAGCAGTTCTTC	CAWSAALGHEQFF
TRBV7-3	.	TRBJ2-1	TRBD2	TGTGCCAGCAGCTTAACGGGGAGGGAAGAGCAGTTCTTC	CASSLTGREEQFF
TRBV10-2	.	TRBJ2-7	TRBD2	TGCGCCAGCAGCTCTAGCGGGAGGGCCAGGGAGCAGTACTTC	CASSSSGRAREQYF
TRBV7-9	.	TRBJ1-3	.	TGTGCCAGCAGCTTAACAGTTGGAAACACCATATATTTT	CASSLTVGNTIYF
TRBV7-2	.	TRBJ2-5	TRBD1	TGTGCCAGCAGCCAGCGGACAGGGGGAGAGACCCAGTACTTC	CASSQRTGGETQYF
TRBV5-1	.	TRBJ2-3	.	TGCGCCAGCACTTTTTACGAGGGAGATACGCAGTATTTT	CASTFYEGDTQYF
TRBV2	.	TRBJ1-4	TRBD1	TGTGCCAGCAGTGAAGGTTTTTGGCGGGACAGGGTTAATGAAAAACTGTTTTTT	CASSEGFWRDRVNEKLFF
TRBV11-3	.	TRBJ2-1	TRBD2	TGTGCCAGCAGCTTAGTTGCGACTAGCATCAATGAGCAGTTCTTC	CASSLVATSINEQFF
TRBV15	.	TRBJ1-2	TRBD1	TGTGCCACCAGCAGCGACAGGGGTCCCTTAGGCGGCTATGGCTACACCTTC	CATSSDRGPLGGYGYTF
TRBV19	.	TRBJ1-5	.	TGTGCCAGTAGTATGGACGTTTGGGGGAGCAATCAGCCCCAGCATTTT	CASSMDVWGSNQPQHF